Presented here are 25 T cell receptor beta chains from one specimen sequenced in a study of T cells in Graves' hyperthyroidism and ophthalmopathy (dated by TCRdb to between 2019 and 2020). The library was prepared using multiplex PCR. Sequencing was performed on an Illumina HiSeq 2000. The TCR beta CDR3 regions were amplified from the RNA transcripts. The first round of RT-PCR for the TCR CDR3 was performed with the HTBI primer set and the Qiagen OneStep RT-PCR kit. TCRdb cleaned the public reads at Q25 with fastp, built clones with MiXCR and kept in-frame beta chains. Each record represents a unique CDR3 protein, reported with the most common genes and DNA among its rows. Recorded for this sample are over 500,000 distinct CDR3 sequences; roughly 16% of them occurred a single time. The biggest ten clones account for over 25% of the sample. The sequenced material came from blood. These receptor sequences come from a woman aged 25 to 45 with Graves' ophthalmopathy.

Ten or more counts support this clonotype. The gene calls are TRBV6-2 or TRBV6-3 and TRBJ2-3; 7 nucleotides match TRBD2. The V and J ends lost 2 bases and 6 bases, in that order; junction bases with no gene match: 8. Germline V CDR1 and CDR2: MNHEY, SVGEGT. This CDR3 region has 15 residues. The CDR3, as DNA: TGTGCCAGCAGTTACGGCGGGGGAATGTTGGATACGCAGTATTTT. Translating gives CASSYGGGMLDTQYF.

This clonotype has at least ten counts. The CDR3 sequence: CASSPRDREIDTQYF. The CDR3 DNA reads TGTGCCAGCTCACCGCGGGACAGGGAGATAGATACGCAGTATTTT. The chain couples TRBV18 to TRBJ2-3; TRBD1 aligns across 9 bases. CDR1 is KGHSH, CDR2 LQKENI, per germline. The ends lost 3 bases at V and 5 bases at J; junction bases unmatched: 6. The length of the CDR3 is 15 residues.

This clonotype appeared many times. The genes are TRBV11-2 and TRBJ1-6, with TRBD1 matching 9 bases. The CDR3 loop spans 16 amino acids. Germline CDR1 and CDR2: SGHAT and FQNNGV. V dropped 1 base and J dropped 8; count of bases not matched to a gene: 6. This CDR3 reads CASSLVTGGRDSPLHF. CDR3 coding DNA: TGTGCCAGCAGCTTAGTAACAGGGGGCCGAGATTCACCCCTCCACTTT.

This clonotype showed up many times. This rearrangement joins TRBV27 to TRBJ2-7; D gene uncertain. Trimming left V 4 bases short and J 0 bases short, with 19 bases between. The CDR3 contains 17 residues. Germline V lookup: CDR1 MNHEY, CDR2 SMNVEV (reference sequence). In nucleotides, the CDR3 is TGTGCCAGCAGTTCCCGAACCCGCGGATTAAGCTCCTACGAGCAGTACTTC. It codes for CASSSRTRGLSSYEQYF.

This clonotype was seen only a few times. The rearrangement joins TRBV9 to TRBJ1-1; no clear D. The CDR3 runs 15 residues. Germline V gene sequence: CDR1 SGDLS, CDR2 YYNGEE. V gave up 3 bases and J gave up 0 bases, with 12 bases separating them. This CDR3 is CASSGRQSMNTEAFF. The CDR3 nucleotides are TGTGCCAGCAGCGGACGTCAAAGCATGAACACTGAAGCTTTCTTT.

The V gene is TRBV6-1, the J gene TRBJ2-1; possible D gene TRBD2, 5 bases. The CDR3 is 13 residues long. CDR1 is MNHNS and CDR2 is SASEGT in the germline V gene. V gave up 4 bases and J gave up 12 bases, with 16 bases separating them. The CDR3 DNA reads TGTGCCAGCAGTGTGGGTAACGGGATTGCGCAGTTCTTC. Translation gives CASSVGNGIAQFF.

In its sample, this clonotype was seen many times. CDR3 amino acids: CASSAPSGSATQYF. The CDR3 nucleotides read TGTGCCAGCAGCGCTCCTAGCGGGAGCGCTACGCAGTATTTT. The V and J genes are TRBV5-5 and TRBJ2-3; 10 positions match TRBD2. Germline CDR1 reads SGHKS; CDR2 reads YYEKEE (reference sequence). This CDR3 region has 14 residues. With V trimmed by 4 bases and J by 8 bases, 7 bases remained unmatched.

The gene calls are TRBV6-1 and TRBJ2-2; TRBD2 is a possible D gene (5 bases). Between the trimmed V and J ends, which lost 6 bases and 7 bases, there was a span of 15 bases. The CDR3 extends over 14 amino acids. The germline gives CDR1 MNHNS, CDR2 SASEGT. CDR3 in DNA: TGTGCCAGCAGCTCGACCCTAGCAGGCGGGGAGCTGTTTTTT. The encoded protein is CASSSTLAGGELFF.

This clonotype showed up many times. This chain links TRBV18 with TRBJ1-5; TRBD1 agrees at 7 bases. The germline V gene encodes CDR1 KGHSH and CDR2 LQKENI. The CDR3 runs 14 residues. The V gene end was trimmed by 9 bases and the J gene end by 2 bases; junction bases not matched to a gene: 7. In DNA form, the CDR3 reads TGTGCCAGTTCCACAGGGGTCGGCAATCAGCCCCAGCATTTT. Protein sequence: CASSTGVGNQPQHF.

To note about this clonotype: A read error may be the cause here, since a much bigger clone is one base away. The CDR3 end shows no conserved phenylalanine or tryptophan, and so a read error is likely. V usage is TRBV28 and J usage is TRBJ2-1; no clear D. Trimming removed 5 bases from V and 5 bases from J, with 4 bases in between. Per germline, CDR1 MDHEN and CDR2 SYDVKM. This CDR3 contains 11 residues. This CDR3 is CASSADNEQFS. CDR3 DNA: TGTGCCAGCAGTGCAGACAATGAGCAGTTCTCC.

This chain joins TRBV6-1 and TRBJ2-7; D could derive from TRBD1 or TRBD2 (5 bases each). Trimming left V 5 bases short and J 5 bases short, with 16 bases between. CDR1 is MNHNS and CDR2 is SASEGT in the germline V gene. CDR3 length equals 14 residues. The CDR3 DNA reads TGTGCCAGCAGTCTCATGGGACGGCCGCACGAGCAGTACTTC. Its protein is CASSLMGRPHEQYF.

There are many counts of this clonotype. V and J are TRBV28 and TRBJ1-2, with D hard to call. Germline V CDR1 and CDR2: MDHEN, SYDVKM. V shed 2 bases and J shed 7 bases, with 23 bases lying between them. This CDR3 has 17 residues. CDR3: CASSLPLAGGSVRGYTF. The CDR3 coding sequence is TGTGCCAGCAGTTTACCTCTTGCTGGAGGAAGCGTTCGTGGCTACACCTTC.

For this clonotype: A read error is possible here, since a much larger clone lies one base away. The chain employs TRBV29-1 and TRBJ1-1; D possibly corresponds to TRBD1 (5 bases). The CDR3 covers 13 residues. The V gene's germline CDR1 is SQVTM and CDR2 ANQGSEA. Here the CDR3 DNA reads TGCAGCGTTGAGAGGGGATCAGGGACTGAAGCTCTCTTT. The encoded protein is CSVERGSGTEALF.

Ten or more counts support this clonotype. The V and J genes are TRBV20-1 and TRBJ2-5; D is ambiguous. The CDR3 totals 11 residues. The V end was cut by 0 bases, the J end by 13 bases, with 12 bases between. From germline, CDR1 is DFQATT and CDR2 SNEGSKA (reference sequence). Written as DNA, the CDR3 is TGCAGTGCTAGAGATGGGCCAGGCCTGTACTTC. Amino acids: CSARDGPGLYF.

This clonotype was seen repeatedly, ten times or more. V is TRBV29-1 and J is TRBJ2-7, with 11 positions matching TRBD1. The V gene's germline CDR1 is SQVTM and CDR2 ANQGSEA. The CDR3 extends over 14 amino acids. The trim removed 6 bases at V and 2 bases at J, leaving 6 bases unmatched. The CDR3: CSVAGTGGAYEQYF. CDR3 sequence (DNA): TGCAGCGTCGCCGGGACAGGGGGGGCCTACGAGCAGTACTTC.

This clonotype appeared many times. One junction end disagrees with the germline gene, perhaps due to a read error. The CDR3 loop reads CASSFPQGYVYTF. The CDR3 nucleotides read TGTGCCAGCAGCTTCCCACAGGGCTATGTCTACACCTTC. This chain joins TRBV7-2 and TRBJ1-2, with D perhaps matching TRBD1 (6 bases). CDR1 and CDR2 from the germline V gene are SGHTA and FQGNSA. The CDR3 loop spans 13 amino acids.

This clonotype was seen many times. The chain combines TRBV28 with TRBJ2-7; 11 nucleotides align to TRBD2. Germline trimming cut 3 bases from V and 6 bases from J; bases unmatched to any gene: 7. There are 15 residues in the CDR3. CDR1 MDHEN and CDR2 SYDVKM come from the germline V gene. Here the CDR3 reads CASSFPLAGVVEQYF. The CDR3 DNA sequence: TGTGCCAGCAGTTTCCCACTAGCGGGAGTAGTCGAGCAGTACTTC.

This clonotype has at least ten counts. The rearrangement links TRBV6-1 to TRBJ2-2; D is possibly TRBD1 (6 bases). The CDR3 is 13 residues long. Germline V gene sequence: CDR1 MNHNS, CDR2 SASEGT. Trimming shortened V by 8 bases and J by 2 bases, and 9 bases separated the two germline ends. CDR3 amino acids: CASRQDNTGELFF. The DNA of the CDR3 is TGTGCCAGCCGACAGGACAACACCGGGGAGCTGTTTTTT.

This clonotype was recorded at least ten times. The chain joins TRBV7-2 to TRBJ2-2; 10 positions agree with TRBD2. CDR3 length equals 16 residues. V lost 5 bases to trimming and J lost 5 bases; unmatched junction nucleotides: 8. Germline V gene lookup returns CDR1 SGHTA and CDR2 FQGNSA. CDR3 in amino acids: CASSHQAGGLTGELFF. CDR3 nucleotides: TGTGCCAGCAGCCACCAAGCGGGAGGGCTGACCGGGGAGCTGTTTTTT.

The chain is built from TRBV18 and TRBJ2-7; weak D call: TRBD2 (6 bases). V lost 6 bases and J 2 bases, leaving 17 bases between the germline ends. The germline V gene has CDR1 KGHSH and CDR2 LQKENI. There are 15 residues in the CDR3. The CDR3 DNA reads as TGTGCCAGCTCTCCAGAACGAACGGGAGCCTACGAGCAGTACTTC. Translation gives CASSPERTGAYEQYF.

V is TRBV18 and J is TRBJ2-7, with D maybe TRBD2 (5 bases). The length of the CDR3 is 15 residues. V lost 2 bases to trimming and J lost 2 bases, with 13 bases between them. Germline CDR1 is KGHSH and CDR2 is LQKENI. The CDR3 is CASSPAGLFTYEQYF. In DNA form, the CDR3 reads TGTGCCAGCTCACCAGCCGGACTCTTTACCTACGAGCAGTACTTC.

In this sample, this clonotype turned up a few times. The CDR3 region is CASSLGQDYTIYF. The CDR3 coding sequence is TGTGCCAGCAGCCTAGGGCAGGACTACACCATATATTTT. This sequence joins TRBV12-3 or TRBV12-4 and TRBJ1-3; D is unresolved. There are 13 residues in the CDR3. V was clipped by 6 bases and J by 8 bases, with 14 bases between them.

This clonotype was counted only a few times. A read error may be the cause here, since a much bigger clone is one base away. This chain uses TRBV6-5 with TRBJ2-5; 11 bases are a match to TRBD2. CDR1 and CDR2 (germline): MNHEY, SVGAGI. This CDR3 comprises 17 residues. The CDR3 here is CAGSLRASGRYQETQYF. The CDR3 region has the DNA TGTGCCGGCAGTTTAAGGGCTAGCGGGAGGTACCAAGAGACCCAGTACTTC.

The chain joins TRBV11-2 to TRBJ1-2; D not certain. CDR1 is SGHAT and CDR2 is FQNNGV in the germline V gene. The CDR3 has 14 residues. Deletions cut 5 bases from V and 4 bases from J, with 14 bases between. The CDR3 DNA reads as TGTGCCAGCAGCACTTTAACGGTGACCTATGGCTACACCTTC. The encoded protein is CASSTLTVTYGYTF.

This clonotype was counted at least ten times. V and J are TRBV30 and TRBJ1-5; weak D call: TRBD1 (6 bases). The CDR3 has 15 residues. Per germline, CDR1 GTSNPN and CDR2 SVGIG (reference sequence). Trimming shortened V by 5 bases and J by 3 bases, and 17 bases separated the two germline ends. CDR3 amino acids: CAWAHRGVINQPQHF. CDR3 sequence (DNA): TGTGCCTGGGCGCATAGGGGGGTGATCAATCAGCCCCAGCATTTT.